What follows are 5 T cell receptor beta chains derived from one specimen sequenced in a study of cytomegalovirus exposure and HLA in healthy donors. PCR involved 60 Vbeta and 13 Jbeta primers. Profiling relied on immunoSEQ multiplex PCR, and the TCRdb table lists in-frame clones only, not all of them. The table has 210,000 or so clones, roughly 80% seen once; the top ten hold over 2%. Specimen: PBMCs. These receptors came from a woman under 40 in good health and CMV-seropositive.

The chain recombines TRBV11-1 with TRBJ2-5; no clear D. The CDR3 spans 11 residues. The V gene lost 5 bases and the J gene lost 5 bases, with 6 bases spanning the gap. The germline CDR1 and CDR2 sequences are SGHAT and FQDESV (reference sequence). In DNA form, the CDR3 reads TGTGCCAGCAGCCTATGGGAGACCCAGTACTTC. It specifies CASSLWETQYF. The entire variable domain, with the rest obtained from reference TRBV11-1 and TRBJ2-5, is as follows: EAEVAQSPRYKITEKSQAVAFWCDPISGHATLYWYRQILGQGPELLVQFQDESVVDDSQLPKDRFSAERLKGVDSTLKIQPAELGDSAMYLCASSLWETQYFGPGTRLLVL.

J is TRBJ1-5 and V is TRBV5-6; possible D gene TRBD1, 5 bases. With 2 bases removed from V and 3 bases from J, the gap between germline ends came to 12 bases. The germline V gene encodes CDR1 SGHDT and CDR2 YYEEEE. There are 15 residues in the CDR3. The CDR3 spells CASSFRGLDNQPQHF. In DNA form, the CDR3 reads TGTGCCAGCAGCTTTAGGGGACTAGACAATCAGCCCCAGCATTTT.

The gene calls are TRBV7-6 and TRBJ1-3, with D perhaps TRBD1 (5 bases). The CDR3 extends over 18 amino acids. Germline-derived CDR1 and CDR2 are SGHVS and FNYEAQ. V was clipped by 6 bases and J by 3 bases, with 24 bases between them. The CDR3 DNA follows: TGTGCCAGCAGAAAGCGCGGGGGGTCCTTGTTCCGTGGAAACACCATATATTTT. Amino acid sequence: CASRKRGGSLFRGNTIYF.

This sequence joins TRBV6-5 and TRBJ2-5, with a possible D match to TRBD2 (5 bases). The J call is in doubt because the DNA end fits TRBJ2-7 better. Germline CDR1 reads MNHEY; CDR2 reads SVGAGI. The CDR3 has 15 amino acids. The CDR3 here is CASSYDGVSLYEQYF. CDR3 bases: TGTGCCAGCAGTTACGACGGGGTGTCCCTCTACGAGCAGTACTTC.

The count of this clone is one. The chain recombines TRBV7-2 with TRBJ2-5, with D possibly TRBD2 on 5 matching bases. CDR1 is SGHTA and CDR2 is FQGNSA in the germline V gene. The CDR3 spans 14 residues. V lost 5 bases and J lost 3, with 13 bases in between. The CDR3 protein is CASSPEVVEETQYF. The CDR3 coding sequence is TGTGCCAGCAGCCCGGAGGTTGTCGAAGAGACCCAGTACTTC.